This TCR beta chain originates from a study of blood T cell repertoires in COVID-19. There are 13 residues in the CDR3. Germline V gene data show CDR1 as SGHRS and CDR2 as YFSETQ. Trimming shortened V by 1 base and J by 4 bases, and 9 bases separated the two germline ends. In the original processing: Amplification with reference gene primers provided the estimates of nucleated cell counts. Profiling relied on immunoSEQ multiplex PCR, and the TCRdb table lists in-frame clones only, not all of them. That table supplies the V and J calls and clone size; D and trimming were determined from the DNA. The profile shows 250,000 to 300,000 clones, around 90% of them singletons.

This chain connects TRBV5-1 to TRBJ2-7; D uncertain. The receptor was derived from a human donor in a cohort exposed to, infected with or recovered from COVID-19 (not recorded which). The donor label of this sample is uncertain. Material: PBMCs or T cells enriched from blood (not recorded which). CDR3 coding DNA: TGCGCCAGCAGCTTGAGGCCAGGTTACGAGCAGTACTTC. This gives the protein CASSLRPGYEQYF.